This T cell receptor beta chain was obtained from a study of OX40 agonist ivuxolimab in advanced cancers. Study-wide results and limits: Expanded peripheral T-cell antigen specificity went undetermined. Expanded clones were, on average, more numerous among CD8+ T cells than CD4+.

As regards this clone: What it binds is unknown.

Data came from immunoSEQ multiplex PCR; TCRdb stores just in-frame clones and leaves some out. The data show some 55,000 clones, approximately 79% seen once. Collection of blood occurred at baseline, at cycle 4 day 1, and at cycle 7 day 1. Per the germline V gene, CDR1 is SGHTA and CDR2 is FQGNSA. Trimming cost V 0 bases and J 8 bases, with 10 bases left between them. The CDR3 has 13 residues. The chain couples TRBV7-2 to TRBJ1-2, with a weak D call TRBD1 (6 bases). The receptor was derived from an adult with an advanced solid tumor such as melanoma, head and neck, liver or kidney cancer. Sequenced material: CD4+ or CD8+ T cells sorted from blood, taken in a trial of the OX40 agonist ivuxolimab. Here the CDR3 DNA reads TGTGCCAGCAGCTTAGCGCCAGGGGAAGGCTACACCTTC. This sequence encodes CASSLAPGEGYTF.